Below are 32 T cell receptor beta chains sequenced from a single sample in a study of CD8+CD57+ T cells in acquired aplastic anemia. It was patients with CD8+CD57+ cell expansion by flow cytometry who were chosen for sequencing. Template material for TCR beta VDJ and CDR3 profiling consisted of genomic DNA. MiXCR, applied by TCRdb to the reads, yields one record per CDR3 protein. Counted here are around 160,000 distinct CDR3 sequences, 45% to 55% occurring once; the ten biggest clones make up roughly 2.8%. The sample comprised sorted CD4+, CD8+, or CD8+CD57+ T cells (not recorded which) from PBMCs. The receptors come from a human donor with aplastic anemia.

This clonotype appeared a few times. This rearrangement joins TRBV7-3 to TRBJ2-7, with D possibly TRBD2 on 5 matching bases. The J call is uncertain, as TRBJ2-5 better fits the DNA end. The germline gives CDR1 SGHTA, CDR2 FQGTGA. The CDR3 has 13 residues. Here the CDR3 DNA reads TGTGCCAGCAGCGACGGAGGTCGAGAGACCCAGTACTTC. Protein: CASSDGGRETQYF.

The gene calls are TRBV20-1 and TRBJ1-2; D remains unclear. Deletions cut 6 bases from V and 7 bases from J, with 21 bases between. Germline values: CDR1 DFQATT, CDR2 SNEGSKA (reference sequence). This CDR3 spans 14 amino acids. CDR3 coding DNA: TGCAGTGCCGGAATAACGTCTGCCTTCGCTGGCTACACCTTC. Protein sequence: CSAGITSAFAGYTF.

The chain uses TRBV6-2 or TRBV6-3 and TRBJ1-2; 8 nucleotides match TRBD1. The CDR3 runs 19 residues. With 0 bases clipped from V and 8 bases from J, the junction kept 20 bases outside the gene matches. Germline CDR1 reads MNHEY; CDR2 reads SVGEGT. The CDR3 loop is CASSYSKGQGRILVGGYTF. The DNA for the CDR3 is TGTGCCAGCAGTTACTCGAAAGGACAGGGAAGGATCTTGGTAGGAGGCTACACCTTC.

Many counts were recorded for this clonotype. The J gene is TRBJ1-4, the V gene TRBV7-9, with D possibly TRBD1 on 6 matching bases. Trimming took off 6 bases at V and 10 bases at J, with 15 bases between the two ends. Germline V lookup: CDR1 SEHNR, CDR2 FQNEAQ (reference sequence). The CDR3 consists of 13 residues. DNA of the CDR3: TGTGCCAGCAGTTCCCGACAGGCGGTAAAACTGTTTTTT. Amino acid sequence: CASSSRQAVKLFF.

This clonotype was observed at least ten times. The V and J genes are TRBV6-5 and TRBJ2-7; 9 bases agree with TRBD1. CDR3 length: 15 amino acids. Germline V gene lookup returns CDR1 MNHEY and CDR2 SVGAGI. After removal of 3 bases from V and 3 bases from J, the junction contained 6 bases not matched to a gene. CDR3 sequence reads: CASSYSGQGIYEQYF. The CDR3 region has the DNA TGTGCCAGCAGTTATTCGGGACAGGGCATCTACGAGCAGTACTTC.

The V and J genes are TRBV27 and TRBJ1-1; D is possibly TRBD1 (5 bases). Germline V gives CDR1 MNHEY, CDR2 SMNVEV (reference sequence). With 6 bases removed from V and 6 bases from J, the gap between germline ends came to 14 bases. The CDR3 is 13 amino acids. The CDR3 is CASSDPWGSEAFF. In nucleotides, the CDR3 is TGTGCCAGCAGCGACCCCTGGGGGTCTGAAGCTTTCTTT.

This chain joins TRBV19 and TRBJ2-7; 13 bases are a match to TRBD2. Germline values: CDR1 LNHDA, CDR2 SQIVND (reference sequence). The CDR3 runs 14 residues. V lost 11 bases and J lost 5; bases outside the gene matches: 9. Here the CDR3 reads CASKGTSGMDEQYF. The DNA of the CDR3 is TGTGCCTCAAAGGGGACTAGCGGGATGGACGAGCAGTACTTC.

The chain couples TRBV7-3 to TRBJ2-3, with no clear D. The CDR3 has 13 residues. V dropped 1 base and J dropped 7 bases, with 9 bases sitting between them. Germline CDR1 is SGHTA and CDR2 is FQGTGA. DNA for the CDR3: TGTGCCAGCAGCTTAAGTTTTACGAATACGCAGTATTTT. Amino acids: CASSLSFTNTQYF.

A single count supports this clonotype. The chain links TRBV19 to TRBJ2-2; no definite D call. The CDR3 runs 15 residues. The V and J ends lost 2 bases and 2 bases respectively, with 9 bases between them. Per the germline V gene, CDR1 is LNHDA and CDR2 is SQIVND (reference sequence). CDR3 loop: CASSITPVNTGELFF. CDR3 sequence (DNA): TGTGCCAGTAGTATAACTCCGGTAAACACCGGGGAGCTGTTTTTT.

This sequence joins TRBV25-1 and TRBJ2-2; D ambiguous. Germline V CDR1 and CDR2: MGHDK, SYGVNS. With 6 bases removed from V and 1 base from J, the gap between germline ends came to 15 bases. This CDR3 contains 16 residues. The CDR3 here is CASSFGQEGNTGELFF. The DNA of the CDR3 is TGTGCCAGCAGCTTTGGCCAGGAAGGGAACACCGGGGAGCTGTTTTTT.

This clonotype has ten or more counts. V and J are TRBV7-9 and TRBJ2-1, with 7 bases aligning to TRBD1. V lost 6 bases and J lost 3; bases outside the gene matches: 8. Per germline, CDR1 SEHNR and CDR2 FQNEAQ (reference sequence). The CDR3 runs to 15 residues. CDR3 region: CASSLRQGNYNEQFF. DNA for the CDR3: TGTGCCAGCAGTCTGAGACAGGGCAACTACAATGAGCAGTTCTTC.

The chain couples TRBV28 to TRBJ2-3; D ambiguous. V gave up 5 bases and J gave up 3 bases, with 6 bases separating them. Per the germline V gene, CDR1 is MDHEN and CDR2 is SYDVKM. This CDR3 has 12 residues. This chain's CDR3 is CASSEGTDTQYF. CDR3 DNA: TGTGCCAGCAGTGAAGGAACAGATACGCAGTATTTT. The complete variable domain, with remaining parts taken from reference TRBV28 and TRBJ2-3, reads DVKVTQSSRYLVKRTGEKVFLECVQDMDHENMFWYRQDPGLGLRLIYFSYDVKMKEKGDIPEGYSVSREKKERFSLILESASTNQTSMYLCASSEGTDTQYFGPGTRLTVL.

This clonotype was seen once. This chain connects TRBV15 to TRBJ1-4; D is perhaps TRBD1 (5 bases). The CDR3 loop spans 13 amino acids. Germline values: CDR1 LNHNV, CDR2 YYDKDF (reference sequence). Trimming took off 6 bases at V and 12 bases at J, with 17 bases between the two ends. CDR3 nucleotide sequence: TGTGCCACCAGTACCCTTCAGGGTAGGGAACTGTTTTTT. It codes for CATSTLQGRELFF.

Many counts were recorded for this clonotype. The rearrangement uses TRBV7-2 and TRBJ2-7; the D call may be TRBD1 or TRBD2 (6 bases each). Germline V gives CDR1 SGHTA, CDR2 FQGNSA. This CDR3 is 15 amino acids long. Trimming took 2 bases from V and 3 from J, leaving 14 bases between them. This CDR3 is CASSLSEGGLYEQYF. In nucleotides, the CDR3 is TGTGCCAGCAGCTTATCTGAGGGGGGCCTCTACGAGCAGTACTTC.

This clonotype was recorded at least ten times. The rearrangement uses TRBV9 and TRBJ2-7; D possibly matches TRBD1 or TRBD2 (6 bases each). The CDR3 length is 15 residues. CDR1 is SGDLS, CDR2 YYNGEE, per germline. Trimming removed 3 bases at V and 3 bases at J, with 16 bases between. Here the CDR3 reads CASSASPGAGYEQYF. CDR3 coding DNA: TGTGCCAGCAGCGCCTCTCCGGGGGCAGGCTACGAGCAGTACTTC.

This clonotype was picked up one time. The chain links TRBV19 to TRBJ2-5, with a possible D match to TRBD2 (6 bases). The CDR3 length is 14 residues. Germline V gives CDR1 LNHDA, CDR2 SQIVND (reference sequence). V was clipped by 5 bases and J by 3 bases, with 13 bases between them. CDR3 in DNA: TGTGCCAGTAGTCAAATCGGCGGGAAAGAGACCCAGTACTTC. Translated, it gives CASSQIGGKETQYF.

The CDR3 nucleotides read TGTGCCACCAGTGCTAGCCGACAGGGGGGGGTGTACCAAGAGACCCAGTACTTC. Protein sequence: CATSASRQGGVYQETQYF. The V call is TRBV24-1, the J call TRBJ2-5, with 9 nucleotides matching TRBD1. Trimming took 5 bases from V and 0 from J; bases not matched to a gene: 12. CDR1 is KGHDR, CDR2 SFDVKD, per germline. The CDR3 totals 18 residues.

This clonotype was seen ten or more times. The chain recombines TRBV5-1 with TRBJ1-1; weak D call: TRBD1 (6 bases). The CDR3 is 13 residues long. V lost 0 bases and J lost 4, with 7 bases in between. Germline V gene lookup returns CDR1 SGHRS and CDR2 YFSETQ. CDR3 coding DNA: TGCGCCAGCAGCTTGGACAGGGCCACTGAAGCTTTCTTT. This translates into CASSLDRATEAFF.

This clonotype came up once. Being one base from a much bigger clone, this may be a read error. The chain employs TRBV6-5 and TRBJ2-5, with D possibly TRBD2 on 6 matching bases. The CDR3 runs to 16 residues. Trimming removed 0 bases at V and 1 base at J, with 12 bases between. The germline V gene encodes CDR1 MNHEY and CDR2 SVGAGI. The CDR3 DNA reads TGTGCCAGCAGTTACTCCGGGGGTGGATTCCAAGAGACCCAGTACTTC. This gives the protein CASSYSGGGFQETQYF.

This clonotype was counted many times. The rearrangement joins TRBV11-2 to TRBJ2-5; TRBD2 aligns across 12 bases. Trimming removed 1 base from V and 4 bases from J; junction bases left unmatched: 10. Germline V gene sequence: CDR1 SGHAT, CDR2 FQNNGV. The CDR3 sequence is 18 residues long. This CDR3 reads CASSLGRRLAGEGETQYF. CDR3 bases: TGTGCCAGCAGCTTAGGTCGTCGACTAGCGGGGGAAGGAGAGACCCAGTACTTC.

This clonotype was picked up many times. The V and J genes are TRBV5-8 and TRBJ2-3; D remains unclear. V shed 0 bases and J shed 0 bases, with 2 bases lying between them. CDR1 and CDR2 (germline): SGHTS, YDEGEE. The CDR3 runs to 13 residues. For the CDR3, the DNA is TGTGCCAGCAGCTTGGCCAGCACAGATACGCAGTATTTT. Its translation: CASSLASTDTQYF.

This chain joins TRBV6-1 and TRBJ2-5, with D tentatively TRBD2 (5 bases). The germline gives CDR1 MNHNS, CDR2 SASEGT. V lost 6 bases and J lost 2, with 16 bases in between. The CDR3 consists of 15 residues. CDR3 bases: TGTGCCAGCAGGACGAGCGGACGGGTGCAAGAGACCCAGTACTTC. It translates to CASRTSGRVQETQYF.

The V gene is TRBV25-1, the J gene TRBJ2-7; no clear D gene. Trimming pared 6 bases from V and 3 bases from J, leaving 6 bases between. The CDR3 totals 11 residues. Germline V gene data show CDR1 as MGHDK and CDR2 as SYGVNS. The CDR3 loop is CASRHFYEQYF. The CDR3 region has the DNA TGTGCCAGCAGACACTTCTACGAGCAGTACTTC.

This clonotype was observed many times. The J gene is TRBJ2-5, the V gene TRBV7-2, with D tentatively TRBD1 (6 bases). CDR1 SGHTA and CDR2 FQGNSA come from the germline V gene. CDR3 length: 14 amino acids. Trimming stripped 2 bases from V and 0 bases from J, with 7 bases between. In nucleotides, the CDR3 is TGTGCCAGCAGCTTACAGGGGTACCAAGAGACCCAGTACTTC. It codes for CASSLQGYQETQYF.

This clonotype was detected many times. In DNA, the CDR3 is TGTGCCAGCAGTTACGCACTAGCGGGAGGGGAGAACGAGCAGTACTTC. Protein product: CASSYALAGGENEQYF. The chain links TRBV6-5 to TRBJ2-7, with 13 bases identical to TRBD2. Germline lookup yields CDR1 MNHEY and CDR2 SVGAGI. The CDR3 sequence is 16 residues long. Losses at the gene ends were 2 bases for V and 5 bases for J; bases not matched to a gene: 6.

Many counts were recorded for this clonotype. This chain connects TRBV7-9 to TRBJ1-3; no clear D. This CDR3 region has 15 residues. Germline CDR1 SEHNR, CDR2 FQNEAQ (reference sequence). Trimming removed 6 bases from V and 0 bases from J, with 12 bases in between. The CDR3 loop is CASSASGTSGNTIYF. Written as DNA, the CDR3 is TGTGCCAGCAGTGCCTCAGGAACCTCTGGAAACACCATATATTTT.

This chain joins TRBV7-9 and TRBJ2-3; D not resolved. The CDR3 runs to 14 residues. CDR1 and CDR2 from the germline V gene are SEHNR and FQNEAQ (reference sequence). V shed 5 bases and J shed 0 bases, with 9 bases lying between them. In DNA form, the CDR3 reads TGTGCCAGCAGCGGGCCCTACAGCACAGATACGCAGTATTTT. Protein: CASSGPYSTDTQYF.

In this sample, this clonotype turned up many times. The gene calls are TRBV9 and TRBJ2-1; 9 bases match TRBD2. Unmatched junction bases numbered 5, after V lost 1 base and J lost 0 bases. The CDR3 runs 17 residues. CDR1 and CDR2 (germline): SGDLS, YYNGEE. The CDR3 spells CASSVIPSGNSYNEQFF. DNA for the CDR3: TGTGCCAGCAGCGTAATCCCTAGCGGGAACTCCTACAATGAGCAGTTCTTC. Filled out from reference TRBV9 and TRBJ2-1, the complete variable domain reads DSGVTQTPKHLITATGQRVTLRCSPRSGDLSVYWYQQSLDQGLQFLIQYYNGEERAKGNILERFSAQQFPDLHSELNLSSLELGDSALYFCASSVIPSGNSYNEQFFGPGTRLTVL.

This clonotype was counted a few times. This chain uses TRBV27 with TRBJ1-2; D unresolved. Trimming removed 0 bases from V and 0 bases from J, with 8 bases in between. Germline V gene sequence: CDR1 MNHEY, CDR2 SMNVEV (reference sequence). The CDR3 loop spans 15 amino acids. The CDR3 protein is CASSLSVGTNYGYTF. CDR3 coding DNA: TGTGCCAGCAGTTTATCGGTCGGAACTAACTATGGCTACACCTTC.

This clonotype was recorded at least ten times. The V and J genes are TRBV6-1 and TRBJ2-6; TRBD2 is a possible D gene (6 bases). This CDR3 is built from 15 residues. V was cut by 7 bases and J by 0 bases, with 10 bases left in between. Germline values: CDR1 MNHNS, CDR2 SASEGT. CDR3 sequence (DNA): TGTGCCAGCACGGGGACTGTCTCTGGGGCCAACGTCCTGACTTTC. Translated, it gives CASTGTVSGANVLTF.

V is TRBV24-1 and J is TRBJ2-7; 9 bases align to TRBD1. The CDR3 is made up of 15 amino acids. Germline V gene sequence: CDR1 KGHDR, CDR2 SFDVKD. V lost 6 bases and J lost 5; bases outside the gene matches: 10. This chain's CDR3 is CATSLSGTGHDEQYF. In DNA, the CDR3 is TGTGCCACCAGTCTCTCCGGGACAGGGCACGACGAGCAGTACTTC.

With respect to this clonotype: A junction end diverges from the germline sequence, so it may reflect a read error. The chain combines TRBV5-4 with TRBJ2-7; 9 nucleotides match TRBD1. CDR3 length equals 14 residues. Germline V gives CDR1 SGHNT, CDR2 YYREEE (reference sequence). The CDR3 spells CASSQGQGDDEQYF. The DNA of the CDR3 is TGTGCTAGCAGCCAGGGACAGGGTGACGATGAGCAGTACTTC.